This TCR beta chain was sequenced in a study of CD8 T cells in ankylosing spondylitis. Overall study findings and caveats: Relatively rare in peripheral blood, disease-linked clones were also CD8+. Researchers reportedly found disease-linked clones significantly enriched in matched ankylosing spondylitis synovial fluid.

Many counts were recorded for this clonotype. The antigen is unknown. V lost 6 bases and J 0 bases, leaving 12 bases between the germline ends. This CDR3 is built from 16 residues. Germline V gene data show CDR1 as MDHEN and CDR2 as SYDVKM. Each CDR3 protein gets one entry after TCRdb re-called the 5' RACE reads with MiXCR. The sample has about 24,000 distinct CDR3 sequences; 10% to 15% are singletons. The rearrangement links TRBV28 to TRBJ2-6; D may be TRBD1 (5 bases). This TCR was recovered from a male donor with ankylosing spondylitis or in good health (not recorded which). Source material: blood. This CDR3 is CASRLTVRSGANVLTF. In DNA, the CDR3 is TGTGCCAGCAGACTGACAGTCCGCTCTGGGGCCAACGTCCTGACTTTC.